This T cell receptor (beta chain) was recovered during a study of cytomegalovirus exposure and HLA in healthy donors. Primers: 60 Vbeta forward and 13 Jbeta reverse. TCRdb's copy holds only in-frame clones and misses some; the assay was immunoSEQ multiplex PCR. Among about 200,000 clones, approximately 85% were seen once, and the ten largest hold 1.5% to 2%. The specimen was PBMCs. This receptor was identified in a man between 18 and 35 years old in good health and CMV-seronegative.

Written as DNA, the CDR3 is TGTGCCAGCAGCCCCGTGGCCAGTAATGAAAAACTGTTTTTT. As protein: CASSPVASNEKLFF. This chain uses TRBV7-8 with TRBJ1-4; D is undetermined. Germline V gene data show CDR1 as SGHVS and CDR2 as FQNEAQ. V lost 5 bases to trimming and J lost 4 bases, with 11 bases between them. The CDR3 contains 14 residues.